This TCR beta chain is from a study of T cells in Graves' hyperthyroidism and ophthalmopathy. The study, taken as a whole, reports: Model-based prediction identified ophthalmopathy a median 6.5 months prior to its onset.

Graves' hyperthyroidism qualified as stable when ophthalmopathy did not progress within 18 months. On this clonotype: What it binds is unknown.

Amplification yielded TCR beta CDR3 regions, with RNA transcripts as the source. A first-round RT-PCR of the TCR CDR3 used the HTBI primer set. In TCRdb, the multiplex PCR reads were re-called with MiXCR into one record per CDR3 protein. Seen here are about 560,000 distinct CDR3 sequences, roughly 14% observed once, and the top ten hold roughly 7.3%. CDR3 length equals 13 residues. V gave up 2 bases and J gave up 3 bases, with 11 bases separating them. Germline V lookup: CDR1 GTSNPN, CDR2 SVGIG (reference sequence). The sequencing input was blood. The receptor's source is a woman aged 30 to 39 with Graves' hyperthyroidism. The chain has TRBV30 and TRBJ2-7; the D gene could be TRBD1 or TRBD2 (5 bases each). This CDR3 reads CAWSTGQHYEQYF. The CDR3 bases are TGTGCCTGGAGTACGGGGCAGCACTACGAGCAGTACTTC. Variable domain in full (rest from reference TRBV30 and TRBJ2-7): SQTIHQWPATLVQPVGSPLSLECTVEGTSNPNLYWYRQAAGRGLQLLFYSVGIGQISSEVPQNLSASRPQDRQFILSSKKLLLSDSGFYLCAWSTGQHYEQYFGPGTRLTVT.